This is a list of T cell receptor beta chains from one sample in a study of beta chain features in type 1 diabetes. Assay used: immunoSEQ multiplex PCR; TCRdb lists only in-frame clones, some missing. The data hold 500,000 to 650,000 clones, with around an eighth observed a single time. The sequenced material came from naive CD4+ T cells from blood. Receptors originate from a man in his thirties or forties with type 1 diabetes. Each CDR3 is given with its conserved first and last residue. D genes are given only for firm matches. The size field is filled for only some rows; it gives once, few, many or a size class.

TRBJ1-1,TRBV7-9,few,-,TGTGCCAGCAGCCCAACAAAAAACACTGAAGCTTTCTTT,CASSPTKNTEAFF
TRBJ1-5,TRBV7-9,-,-,TGTGCCAGCAGCTCCGGGGGGAGGCGACAGCCCCAGCATTTT,CASSSGGRRQPQHF
TRBJ1-1,TRBV4-3,-,-,TGCGCCAGCAGCCAAGTACAGGGTTCGGGGAACACTGAAGCTTTCTTT,CASSQVQGSGNTEAFF
TRBJ2-2,TRBV28,-,TRBD2,TGTGCCAGCAGTCTTACTAGCGGGCGAGTCACCGGGGAGCTGTTTTTT,CASSLTSGRVTGELFF
TRBJ2-1,TRBV29-1,-,TRBD1,TGCAGCGTAACCTGGATCGGGACAGGGGTCAATGAGCAGTTCTTC,CSVTWIGTGVNEQFF
TRBJ1-2,TRBV11-2,-,-,TGTGCCAGCAGCTTCTCCCCGCGTTATTACACCTTC,CASSFSPRYYTF
TRBJ2-7,TRBV7-2,-,TRBD1,TGTGCCAGCAGCCATGACAGGGGGACGAGGTACGAGCAGTACTTC,CASSHDRGTRYEQYF
TRBJ2-3,TRBV29-1,-,TRBD1,TGCAGCGTCAGAGTCCAGGGGGCTACAGATACGCAGTATTTT,CSVRVQGATDTQYF
TRBJ1-4,TRBV28,few,-,TGTGCCAGCAGAGGACAGTCGAATGAAAAACTGTTTTTT,CASRGQSNEKLFF
TRBJ2-1,TRBV7-2,few,-,TGTGCCAGCAGCCCCGACACCGACTCCTACAATGAGCAGTTCTTC,CASSPDTDSYNEQFF
TRBJ2-2,TRBV7-9,-,-,TGTGCCAGCAGCTTATTAACCGGGGAGCTGTTTTTT,CASSLLTGELFF
TRBJ1-2,TRBV4-3,-,-,TGCGCCAGCAGCCAAGACAGGGGTATCTATGGCTACACCTTC,CASSQDRGIYGYTF
TRBJ1-2,TRBV6-1,-,-,TGTGCCAGCAGACAGACCCTAAGTGACTATGGCTACACCTTC,CASRQTLSDYGYTF
TRBJ2-1,TRBV14,-,-,TGTGCCAGCAGCCAAGATCCAAACTCTCGGGAGCAGTTCTTC,CASSQDPNSREQFF
TRBJ1-6,TRBV4-3,few,-,TGCGCCAGCAGCCAAGGGGTGGGCACGAGCTCCTATAATTCACCCCTCCACTTT,CASSQGVGTSSYNSPLHF
TRBJ2-7,TRBV4-3,few,TRBD1,TGCGCCAGCAGCCAAGAATCGGGACAGGGGGCGGGGGAGCAGTACTTC,CASSQESGQGAGEQYF
TRBJ1-5,TRBV6-5,-,-,TGTGCCAGCAGCTTCGGGACCGTACAGCATTTT,CASSFGTVQHF
TRBJ1-5,TRBV7-2,few,-,TGTGCCAGCAGCTTCACGGGGCTGGGGGGTCAGCCCCAGCATTTT,CASSFTGLGGQPQHF
TRBJ2-1,TRBV5-1,-,TRBD2,TGCGCCAGCAGCTATCTAGCGGGGGCCGGGGATGAGCAGTTCTTC,CASSYLAGAGDEQFF
TRBJ2-7,TRBV7-6,-,-,TGTGCCAGCAGCTTAGAACTAGGGCTCGAGCAGTACTTC,CASSLELGLEQYF
TRBJ1-1,TRBV9,few,-,TGTGCCAGCAGCGTAGTGGTCTCAGATTACACTGAAGCTTTCTTT,CASSVVVSDYTEAFF
TRBJ1-6,TRBV6-1,-,-,TGTGCCAGCAGTGAAATGAGGGGGGAGTCACCCCTCCACTTT,CASSEMRGESPLHF
TRBJ1-2,TRBV11-2,-,-,TGTGCCAGCAGCCAAGAAGCTTATGGCTACACCTTC,CASSQEAYGYTF
TRBJ1-2,TRBV7-6,-,-,TGTGCCAGCAGCCCCGCGACTGACGGACCCCTAGGGGGCTACACCTTC,CASSPATDGPLGGYTF
TRBJ2-3,TRBV7-2,-,TRBD1,TGTGCCAGCAGCTTAGGACTGACAGGGGCCCACACAGATACGCAGTATTTT,CASSLGLTGAHTDTQYF
TRBJ2-7,TRBV7-2,few,TRBD1,TGTGCCAGCAGCCCCGGACAGGGGGCTCCCTACGAGCAGTACTTC,CASSPGQGAPYEQYF
TRBJ1-2,TRBV5-8,-,-,TGTGCCAGCAGCGCAACGGGGGGGCGAGATGGCTACACCTTC,CASSATGGRDGYTF
TRBJ2-7,TRBV29-1,few,-,TGCAGCGTTGCGGACTACGAGCAGTACTTC,CSVADYEQYF
TRBJ2-5,TRBV19,-,-,TGTGCCAGTAGACTTCGGACGGGATTGCAAGAGACCCAGTACTTC,CASRLRTGLQETQYF
TRBJ2-3,TRBV7-3,-,-,TGTGCCAGCAGCCCGCAGGGCCCCCCAGATACGCAGTATTTT,CASSPQGPPDTQYF
TRBJ2-5,TRBV6-6,-,-,TGTGCCAGCAGTTTCCTTAGGGATCAAGAGACCCAGTACTTC,CASSFLRDQETQYF
TRBJ2-7,TRBV30,few,-,TGTGCCTGGAGTGTAGGGGAGCAGTACTTC,CAWSVGEQYF
TRBJ2-4,TRBV6-5,few,TRBD2,TGTGCCAGCAGCTCCCCGGGGACTACCAAAAACATTCAGTACTTC,CASSSPGTTKNIQYF
TRBJ1-2,TRBV20-1,-,-,TGCAGTGCCCCCAAGGATATCGGCTACACCTTC,CSAPKDIGYTF
TRBJ2-3,TRBV9,few,-,TGTGCCAGCAGCGTAACTCGAAGCACAGATACGCAGTATTTT,CASSVTRSTDTQYF
TRBJ2-2,TRBV12-5,once,-,TGTGCTAGTGGTTTTTCCACTGCTTCGAACACCGGGGAGCTGTTTTTT,CASGFSTASNTGELFF
TRBJ1-1,TRBV4-2,few,-,TGTGCCAGCAGCCAAGGGGGGCGGGGAACTGAAGCTTTCTTT,CASSQGGRGTEAFF
TRBJ1-1,TRBV7-2,few,TRBD1,TGTGCCAGCAGCTTGGGACAGGGCAAGAACACTGAAGCTTTCTTT,CASSLGQGKNTEAFF
TRBJ1-6,TRBV9,-,TRBD1,TGTGCCAGCAGCGTAGAGGGTCAGGGGGCGAATAATTCACCCCTCCACTTT,CASSVEGQGANNSPLHF
TRBJ2-5,TRBV7-9,-,-,TGTGCCAGCAGCTTGGGAGTTCAAGAGACCCAGTACTTC,CASSLGVQETQYF
TRBJ1-2,TRBV2,-,-,TGTGCCAGCAGTCTAGACCCAGTGGATGGCTACACCTTC,CASSLDPVDGYTF
TRBJ1-5,TRBV9,-,-,TGTGCCAGCAGCCCCAGTGGGGGGATGGGTCAGCCCCAGCATTTT,CASSPSGGMGQPQHF
TRBJ2-3,TRBV2,-,-,TGTGCCAGCAGAACGACAGATACGCAGTATTTT,CASRTTDTQYF
TRBJ2-7,TRBV19,few,-,TGTGCCAGTAGTAGCGGGGACCTCCGCTACGAGCAGTACTTC,CASSSGDLRYEQYF
TRBJ1-5,TRBV5-4,few,-,TGTGCCAGCAGCTTGGACGCAAATCAGCCCCAGCATTTT,CASSLDANQPQHF
TRBJ2-7,TRBV19,-,-,TGTGCCAGTAGTACAGGACAGACCTACGAGCAGTACTTC,CASSTGQTYEQYF
TRBJ2-7,TRBV28,-,TRBD1,TGTGCCAGCAGAGTCCCGACAGGGAGCGGCGAGCAGTACTTC,CASRVPTGSGEQYF
TRBJ2-7,TRBV15,few,-,TGTGCCACCAGCAGAGATCTCAGCTACGAGCAGTACTTC,CATSRDLSYEQYF
TRBJ2-7,TRBV6-5,-,-,TGTGCCAGCAGTTACTCGAAATCGGGGTTCTACGAGCAGTACTTC,CASSYSKSGFYEQYF
TRBJ1-3,TRBV9,-,-,TGTGCCAGCAGCGTAGACTGGAGCTCTGGAAACACCATATATTTT,CASSVDWSSGNTIYF
TRBJ2-5,TRBV7-3,-,TRBD1,TGTGCCAGCAGCTTGGGACAGCAAGAGACCCAGTACTTC,CASSLGQQETQYF
TRBJ1-1,TRBV4-3,-,-,TGCGCCAGCAGCCAAGCTGGCACTATGAACACTGAAGCTTTCTTT,CASSQAGTMNTEAFF